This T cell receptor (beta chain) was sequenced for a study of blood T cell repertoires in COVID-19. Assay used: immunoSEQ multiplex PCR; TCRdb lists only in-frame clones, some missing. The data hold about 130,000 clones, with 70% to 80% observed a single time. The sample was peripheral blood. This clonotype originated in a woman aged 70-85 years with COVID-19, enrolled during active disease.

The CDR3 loop is CASSPRAVGTGGEQYF. The CDR3 nucleotides read TGTGCCAGCAGTCCACGGGCAGTCGGGACAGGGGGCGAGCAGTACTTC. This rearrangement joins TRBV7-2 to TRBJ2-7; 11 positions match TRBD1. CDR3 length equals 16 residues. The germline V gene has CDR1 SGHTA and CDR2 FQGNSA. V lost 6 bases, J lost 6 bases, and 13 bases stayed unmatched.